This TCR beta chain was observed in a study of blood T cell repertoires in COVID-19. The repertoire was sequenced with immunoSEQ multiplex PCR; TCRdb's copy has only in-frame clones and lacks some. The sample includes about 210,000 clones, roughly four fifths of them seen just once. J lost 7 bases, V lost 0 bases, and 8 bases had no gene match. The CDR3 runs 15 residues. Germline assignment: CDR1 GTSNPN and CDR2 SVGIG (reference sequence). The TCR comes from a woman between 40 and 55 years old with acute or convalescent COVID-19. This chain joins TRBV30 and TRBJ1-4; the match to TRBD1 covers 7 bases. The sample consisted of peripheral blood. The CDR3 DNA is TGTGCCTGGAGTGTACGGGCAGGGGGTGGTGAAAAACTGTTTTTT. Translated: CAWSVRAGGGEKLFF.